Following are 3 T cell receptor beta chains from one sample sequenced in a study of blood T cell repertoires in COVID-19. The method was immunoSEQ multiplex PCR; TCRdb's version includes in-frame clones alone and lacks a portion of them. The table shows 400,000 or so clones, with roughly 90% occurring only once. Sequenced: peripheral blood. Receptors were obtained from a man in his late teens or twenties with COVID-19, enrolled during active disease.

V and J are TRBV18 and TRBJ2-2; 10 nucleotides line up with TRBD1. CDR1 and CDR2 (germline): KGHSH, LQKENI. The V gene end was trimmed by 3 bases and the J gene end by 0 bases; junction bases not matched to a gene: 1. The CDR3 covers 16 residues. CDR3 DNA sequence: TGTGCCAGCTCACCCGACAGGGGGCCGAACACCGGGGAGCTGTTTTTT. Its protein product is CASSPDRGPNTGELFF.

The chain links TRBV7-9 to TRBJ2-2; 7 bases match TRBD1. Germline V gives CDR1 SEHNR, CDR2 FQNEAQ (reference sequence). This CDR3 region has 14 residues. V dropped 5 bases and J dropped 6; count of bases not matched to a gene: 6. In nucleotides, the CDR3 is TGTGCCAGCAGCCCCAACAGGGGCTCCGGGGAGCTGTTTTTT. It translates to CASSPNRGSGELFF.

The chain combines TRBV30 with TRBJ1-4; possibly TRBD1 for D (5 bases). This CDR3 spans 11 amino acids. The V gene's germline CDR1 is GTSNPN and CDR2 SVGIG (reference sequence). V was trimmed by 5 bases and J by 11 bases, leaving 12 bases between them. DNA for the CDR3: TGTGCCTGGGGTACAGGTCCTAAACTGTTTTTT. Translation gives CAWGTGPKLFF.